The 23 T cell receptor beta chains reported below all come from one sample, sequenced in a study of blood T cell repertoires in COVID-19. Only in-frame clones appear in the TCRdb table, and some are missing; sequencing was by immunoSEQ multiplex PCR. Of some 150,000 clones listed, approximately 88% are singletons. The sample comprised PBMCs or T cells enriched from blood (not recorded which). Receptors originate from a woman in her 30s with acute COVID-19.

The CDR3 nucleotides read TGTGCCAGCAGCTTAACGGGGGGGTCCACCACAGATACGCAGTATTTT. Protein: CASSLTGGSTTDTQYF. The gene calls are TRBV7-3 and TRBJ2-3, with 7 bases aligning to TRBD2. V shed 0 bases and J 2 bases; nucleotides not matched to a gene: 5. This CDR3 region has 16 residues. Germline CDR1 and CDR2: SGHTA and FQGTGA.

The V gene is TRBV15, the J gene TRBJ2-7, with TRBD1 matching 7 bases. Trimming removed 1 base from V and 5 bases from J; junction bases left unmatched: 11. This CDR3 has 16 residues. The germline gives CDR1 LNHNV, CDR2 YYDKDF (reference sequence). The CDR3 reads CATSRVETGYTDEQYF. CDR3 bases: TGTGCCACCAGCAGAGTGGAGACAGGGTATACCGACGAGCAGTACTTC.

This chain uses TRBV6-5 with TRBJ1-6, with D tentatively TRBD1 (5 bases). Trimming removed 3 bases at V and 9 bases at J, with 9 bases between. The CDR3 is 13 residues long. Per germline, CDR1 MNHEY and CDR2 SVGAGI. CDR3 nucleotides: TGTGCCAGCAGTTATGGGGGGGGTTCACCCCTCCACTTT. It specifies CASSYGGGSPLHF.

The chain couples TRBV2 to TRBJ2-5; 8 bases line up with TRBD1. Losses at the gene ends were 10 bases for V and 5 bases for J; bases not matched to a gene: 6. The CDR3 runs 12 residues. CDR1 is SNHLY, CDR2 FYNNEI, per germline. As DNA, the CDR3 is TGTGCCACCCAGGGGGCCGGTGAGACCCAGTACTTC. Its protein product is CATQGAGETQYF.

This clone was detected once. In nucleotides, the CDR3 is TGTGCCAGTAGTTTTAGCGGACCCTACAATGAGCAGTTCTTC. Residues: CASSFSGPYNEQFF. J is TRBJ2-1 and V is TRBV19; tentative D call: TRBD2 (6 bases). Germline CDR1 LNHDA, CDR2 SQIVND (reference sequence). CDR3 length equals 14 residues. Trimming took off 5 bases at V and 2 bases at J, with 10 bases between the two ends.

The V gene is TRBV18, the J gene TRBJ1-4, with 7 bases lining up with TRBD1. The CDR3 loop spans 18 amino acids. Losses at the gene ends were 3 bases for V and 8 bases for J; bases not matched to a gene: 18. The V gene's germline CDR1 is KGHSH and CDR2 LQKENI. In DNA, the CDR3 is TGTGCCAGCTCACCGTTCCTTTTTACGGGACAGAAAGAAGAAAAACTGTTTTTT. Amino acid sequence: CASSPFLFTGQKEEKLFF.

Only one count was recorded for this clone. CDR3 nucleotide sequence: TGCGCCAGCAGCTTGGGGGAGAGTTACGGTGAGCAGTTCTTC. Translated: CASSLGESYGEQFF. The chain combines TRBV5-1 with TRBJ2-1; a weak D match, TRBD2 (5 bases). The CDR3 has 14 amino acids. From germline, CDR1 is SGHRS and CDR2 YFSETQ. The germline V and J ends were trimmed by 0 bases and 9 bases, with 13 bases remaining between them.

J is TRBJ1-5 and V is TRBV30; TRBD1 is a possible D gene (5 bases). Trimming left V 1 base short and J 2 bases short, with 15 bases between. Germline V gene lookup returns CDR1 GTSNPN and CDR2 SVGIG (reference sequence). This CDR3 region has 16 residues. The CDR3, as DNA: TGTGCCTGGAGTGCCGGCGGGGGATTTGGCAATCAGCCCCAGCATTTT. It specifies CAWSAGGGFGNQPQHF.

The rearrangement joins TRBV27 to TRBJ2-3; 12 nucleotides match TRBD1. The CDR3 is 16 residues long. J lost 3 bases, V lost 5 bases, and 6 bases had no gene match. Germline values: CDR1 MNHEY, CDR2 SMNVEV (reference sequence). Written as DNA, the CDR3 is TGTGCCAGCAGTCCGGGACAGGGGGCCCCAACAGATACGCAGTATTTT. Translating gives CASSPGQGAPTDTQYF.

The V and J genes are TRBV5-4 and TRBJ1-1; D remains unclear. This CDR3 spans 13 amino acids. Deletions cut 5 bases from V and 0 bases from J, with 8 bases between. Germline values: CDR1 SGHNT, CDR2 YYREEE (reference sequence). DNA for the CDR3: TGTGCCAGCAGGGCCGAAATGAACACTGAAGCTTTCTTT. Its translation is CASRAEMNTEAFF.

V usage is TRBV29-1 and J usage is TRBJ1-1; 7 bases are shared with TRBD1. CDR1 is SQVTM, CDR2 ANQGSEA, per germline. V was pared by 3 bases and J by 5 bases, with 9 bases of the junction left unmatched. The CDR3 spans 14 residues. CDR3 sequence (DNA): TGCAGCGTTGAGGTACAGGGGAGATGGACTGAAGCTTTCTTT. Its protein is CSVEVQGRWTEAFF.

This rearrangement joins TRBV19 to TRBJ1-3; 11 nucleotides agree with TRBD1. The V gene's germline CDR1 is LNHDA and CDR2 SQIVND (reference sequence). The CDR3 extends over 16 amino acids. V dropped 5 bases and J dropped 4; count of bases not matched to a gene: 7. CDR3 DNA sequence: TGTGCCAGTAGTCCTCTCGGGACAGGGGGAGGAAACACCATATATTTT. The encoded protein is CASSPLGTGGGNTIYF.

The rearrangement uses TRBV5-1 and TRBJ2-5, with 8 bases fitting TRBD2. The CDR3 loop spans 16 amino acids. The V segment lost 4 bases and the J segment 6 bases; nucleotides outside the gene matches: 14. In germline, CDR1 is SGHRS, CDR2 YFSETQ. The CDR3 is CASSLPSAGDGKTQYF. In DNA, the CDR3 is TGCGCCAGCAGCCTCCCATCAGCGGGAGATGGGAAGACCCAGTACTTC.

CDR3 nucleotides: TGTGCCAGCAGCTTAGAGTCTCTGCAGGGGTTGAGCTATGGCTACACCTTC. It codes for CASSLESLQGLSYGYTF. V is TRBV7-2 and J is TRBJ1-2; D might be TRBD1 (6 bases). The V and J ends lost 1 base and 4 bases respectively, with 19 bases between them. The CDR3 spans 17 residues. The V gene's germline CDR1 is SGHTA and CDR2 FQGNSA.

CDR3 in DNA: TGTGCCATCAGTGAGCCGGGCAGGGGAACCGGGGAGCTGTTTTTT. Translating it yields CAISEPGRGTGELFF. J is TRBJ2-2 and V is TRBV10-3, with D perhaps TRBD1 (6 bases). Germline assignment: CDR1 ENHRY and CDR2 SYGVKD. This CDR3 spans 15 amino acids. V lost 2 bases to trimming and J lost 5 bases, with 12 bases between them.

This chain connects TRBV5-1 to TRBJ2-1; 9 bases map to TRBD2. V was clipped by 5 bases and J by 0 bases; unmatched bases: 12. In germline, CDR1 is SGHRS, CDR2 YFSETQ. The CDR3 sequence is 18 residues long. In DNA, the CDR3 is TGCGCCAGCAGTTCCGCCCTAGCGGGGTGGACCTCCTACAATGAGCAGTTCTTC. It encodes CASSSALAGWTSYNEQFF.

Here the CDR3 reads CASSFGGNQPQHF. The CDR3 nucleotides are TGTGCCAGCAGTTTTGGAGGAAATCAGCCCCAGCATTTT. The genes are TRBV12-3 or TRBV12-4 and TRBJ1-5, with D unclear. The CDR3 is made up of 13 amino acids. V was trimmed by 3 bases and J by 4 bases, leaving 7 bases between them.

The chain employs TRBV10-2 and TRBJ2-4; 8 bases are shared with TRBD2. V dropped 3 bases and J dropped 3; count of bases not matched to a gene: 7. There are 16 residues in the CDR3. In germline, CDR1 is WSHSY, CDR2 SAAADI. CDR3: CASSDGRALGKNIQYF. The CDR3 coding sequence is TGCGCCAGCAGTGACGGGAGGGCCCTTGGCAAAAACATTCAGTACTTC.

DNA for the CDR3: TGTGCTAGTGGTTTGGGACAGGGGTCCCACAATGAGCAGTTCTTC. It codes for CASGLGQGSHNEQFF. The chain couples TRBV12-5 to TRBJ2-1, with 8 bases fitting TRBD1. Germline-derived CDR1 and CDR2 are LGHNT and FRNRAP. CDR3 length: 15 amino acids. The V gene end was trimmed by 1 base and the J gene end by 5 bases; junction bases not matched to a gene: 4. The whole variable domain, filled in from reference TRBV12-5 and TRBJ2-1, reads DARVTQTPRHKVTEMGQEVTMRCQPILGHNTVFWYRQTMMQGLELLAYFRNRAPLDDSGMPKDRFSAEMPDATLATLKIQPSEPRDSAVYFCASGLGQGSHNEQFFGPGTRLTVL.

The CDR3 nucleotides read TGTGCCAGCAGCCAGGGTTGGTTCAATCAGCCCCAGCATTTT. Translated: CASSQGWFNQPQHF. The chain recombines TRBV7-2 with TRBJ1-5; D is perhaps TRBD1 (5 bases). Germline CDR1 and CDR2: SGHTA and FQGNSA. V lost 5 bases and J lost 3, with 11 bases in between. There are 14 residues in the CDR3.

J is TRBJ1-1 and V is TRBV6-5; 7 nucleotides match TRBD1. Germline lookup yields CDR1 MNHEY and CDR2 SVGAGI. This CDR3 region has 14 residues. The V gene end was trimmed by 0 bases and the J gene end by 6 bases; junction bases not matched to a gene: 4. The CDR3 is CASSYSLQGPEAFF. CDR3 coding DNA: TGTGCCAGCAGTTACTCGCTACAGGGGCCTGAAGCTTTCTTT.

The chain employs TRBV30 and TRBJ1-6; D is perhaps TRBD1 (5 bases). V lost 2 bases to trimming and J lost 4 bases, with 15 bases between them. The germline V gene encodes CDR1 GTSNPN and CDR2 SVGIG (reference sequence). The CDR3 is 16 residues long. The CDR3 sequence: CAWSRDSQVYNSPLHF. The CDR3 region has the DNA TGTGCCTGGAGTAGAGACAGCCAAGTTTATAATTCACCCCTCCACTTT.

The J gene is TRBJ1-1, the V gene TRBV10-3; TRBD1 aligns across 10 bases. Trimming took 4 bases from V and 5 from J; bases not matched to a gene: 4. The length of the CDR3 is 14 residues. Germline values: CDR1 ENHRY, CDR2 SYGVKD. The CDR3 DNA reads as TGTGCCATCAGTGGGGGACAGGGGATGACTGAAGCTTTCTTT. It encodes CAISGGQGMTEAFF.